This TCR beta chain stems from a study of cytomegalovirus exposure and HLA in healthy donors. Germline lookup yields CDR1 SGHNT and CDR2 YYREEE (reference sequence). Trimming pared 3 bases from V and 3 bases from J, leaving 15 bases between. The length of the CDR3 is 15 residues. It was with 60 Vbeta and 13 Jbeta primers that the PCR ran. TCRdb's table, derived via immunoSEQ multiplex PCR, lists solely in-frame clones and lacks some. The table includes around 170,000 clones, roughly 71% detected once. Sequencing input: PBMCs. The source of this sequence is a girl between 10 and 17 years old in good health and CMV-seronegative. This chain uses TRBV5-4 with TRBJ1-2; D perhaps matches TRBD1 (5 bases). This chain's CDR3 is CASSSPLEGHYGYTF. Here the CDR3 DNA reads TGTGCCAGCAGCTCTCCCCTGGAGGGGCACTATGGCTACACCTTC.